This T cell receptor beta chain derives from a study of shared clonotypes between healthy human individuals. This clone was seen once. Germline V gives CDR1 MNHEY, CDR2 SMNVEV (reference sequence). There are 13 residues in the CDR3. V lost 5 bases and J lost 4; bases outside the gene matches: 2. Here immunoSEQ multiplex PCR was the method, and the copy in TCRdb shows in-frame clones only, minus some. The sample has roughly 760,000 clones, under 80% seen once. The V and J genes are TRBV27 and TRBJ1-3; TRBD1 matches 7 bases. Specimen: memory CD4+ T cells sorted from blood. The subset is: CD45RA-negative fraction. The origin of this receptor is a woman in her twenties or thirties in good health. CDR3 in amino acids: CASSEDRGNTIYF. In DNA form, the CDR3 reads TGTGCCAGCAGTGAGGACAGGGGAAACACCATATATTTT.